Listed below are T cell receptor beta chains from one sample, sequenced in a study of blood T cells in healthy people across ages. TCRdb called the 5' RACE reads again in MiXCR, with one record for every CDR3 protein. This sample has over a million distinct CDR3 sequences; 20% to 25% occur once, and the top ten carry about 0.8%. These data are also associated with another study on T cells of mothers and their children.

The sequenced material came from blood. These receptors were collected from a girl aged 2-10 years in good health. Each CDR3 is given with its conserved first and last residue. The D gene is left open where the match is weak. Some rows have no size entry. The others give once, few or many, or a class for an expanded clone.

D gene	V gene	clone size	J gene	CDR3 protein	CDR3 DNA
-	TRBV20-1	few	TRBJ2-1	CSAIPRDEQFF	TGCAGTGCTATCCCCCGGGATGAGCAGTTCTTC
-	TRBV12-3/TRBV12-4	-	TRBJ2-5	CASRPSALETQYF	TGTGCCAGCAGGCCCTCAGCGTTGGAGACCCAGTACTTC
-	TRBV10-3	-	TRBJ2-1	CAITSAIDHNEQFF	TGTGCCATCACTAGCGCCATTGATCACAATGAGCAGTTCTTC
TRBD2	TRBV6-1	few	TRBJ2-7	CASRGMASGSVYEQYF	TGTGCCAGCAGGGGGATGGCTAGCGGGAGTGTTTACGAGCAGTACTTC
TRBD2	TRBV5-1	-	TRBJ2-1	CASSWGTSGTNEQFF	TGCGCCAGCAGCTGGGGGACTAGCGGGACGAATGAGCAGTTCTTC
-	TRBV2	-	TRBJ1-2	CASSVWPGGMMNTF	TGTGCCAGCAGTGTATGGCCCGGGGGAATGATGAACACCTTC
-	TRBV3-1	-	TRBJ1-2	CASSPPASPGEGYTF	TGTGCCAGCAGCCCTCCAGCGAGCCCCGGGGAAGGCTACACCTTC
TRBD2	TRBV5-1	-	TRBJ2-1	CASSSFPSGKYNEQFF	TGCGCCAGCAGCTCATTTCCTAGCGGGAAATACAATGAGCAGTTCTTC
-	TRBV12-3/TRBV12-4	-	TRBJ1-6	CASSFVGNSPLHF	TGTGCCAGCAGTTTTGTGGGGAATTCACCCCTCCACTTT
-	TRBV9	few	TRBJ1-2	CASSVDGEGGNYGYTF	TGTGCCAGCAGCGTAGATGGTGAGGGGGGGAACTATGGCTACACCTTC
TRBD1	TRBV11-2	many	TRBJ2-7	CASSWTGYEQYF	TGTGCCAGCAGCTGGACAGGCTACGAGCAGTACTTC
TRBD1	TRBV15	few	TRBJ1-2	CATSRDPQGGDGYTF	TGTGCCACCAGCAGAGATCCCCAGGGGGGAGATGGCTACACCTTC
TRBD1	TRBV29-1	-	TRBJ1-2	CSVSLVTGGNYGYTF	TGCAGCGTTTCTCTAGTGACAGGGGGGAACTATGGCTACACCTTC
TRBD2	TRBV29-1	few	TRBJ2-7	CSVGPSGYEQYF	TGCAGCGTTGGGCCTAGCGGGTACGAGCAGTACTTC
-	TRBV28	many	TRBJ2-1	CASSLWGGEQFF	TGTGCCAGCAGCTTATGGGGCGGTGAGCAGTTCTTC
TRBD2	TRBV28	-	TRBJ2-5	CASTSGRLRGETQYF	TGTGCCAGCACTAGCGGGAGGCTAAGGGGAGAGACCCAGTACTTC
TRBD1	TRBV20-1	-	TRBJ2-1	CSARDQGAGNEQFF	TGCAGTGCTAGAGACCAGGGGGCCGGCAATGAGCAGTTCTTC
-	TRBV6-2/TRBV6-3	-	TRBJ2-5	CASRRGPINQETQYF	TGTGCCAGCAGGAGGGGACCTATCAACCAAGAGACCCAGTACTTC
-	TRBV29-1	once	TRBJ2-1	CSVFDLLNEQFF	TGCAGCGTTTTCGACCTTCTCAATGAGCAGTTCTTC
TRBD1	TRBV20-1	-	TRBJ2-7	CSAPRTGNYEQYF	TGCAGTGCTCCTCGGACAGGGAACTACGAGCAGTACTTC
-	TRBV24-1	few	TRBJ2-5	CATSDFKGKETQYF	TGTGCCACCAGTGATTTCAAAGGGAAAGAGACCCAGTACTTC
TRBD2	TRBV20-1	few	TRBJ2-3	CSARGASGGRTDTQYF	TGCAGTGCTAGAGGCGCCAGCGGGGGCCGCACAGATACGCAGTATTTT